This entry concerns a single T cell receptor (beta chain). Its target is unknown. The data are from a study of OX40 agonist ivuxolimab in advanced cancers. Points from the study as a whole: Still undetermined is the antigen specificity of the expanded peripheral T cells. Researchers report that CD8+ T cells had, on average, more expanded clones than CD4+.

Germline CDR1 DFQATT, CDR2 SNEGSKA (reference sequence). Trimming pared 5 bases from V and 9 bases from J, leaving 11 bases between. The CDR3 consists of 11 residues. Some clones are missing from TCRdb's copy, which holds only in-frame ones; the method was immunoSEQ multiplex PCR. The sample shows about 83,000 clones, about four fifths of them seen only once. The sequence came from an adult with an advanced solid tumor such as melanoma, head and neck, liver or kidney cancer. This chain links TRBV20-1 with TRBJ2-1; D remains unclear. The material sequenced was CD4+ or CD8+ T cells sorted from blood, taken in a trial of the OX40 agonist ivuxolimab. The CDR3 DNA reads as TGCAGTGCTGGTCGGTTCACTGAGCAGTTCTTC. It encodes CSAGRFTEQFF.